This record looks at one TCR beta chain sequence and its context. Its antigen is not known. Trimming took 1 base from V and 6 from J, leaving 10 bases between them. The germline V gene has CDR1 SGHTA and CDR2 FQGNSA. CDR3 length: 13 amino acids. This specimen comes from a study of cytomegalovirus exposure and HLA in healthy donors. The study's findings and limits: A later analysis by the authors found several of the most significant clusters apparently linked to common viral pathogens. The likely explanation for a cluster of highly shared sequence variants was sequencing artifact.

Primers for the PCR totalled 60 Vbeta and 13 Jbeta. Assay used: immunoSEQ multiplex PCR; TCRdb lists only in-frame clones, some missing. The sample consists of some 140,000 clones, about 85% of them appearing once. The receptor was isolated from a female donor in good health and CMV-seronegative. The material sequenced was PBMCs. The V call is TRBV7-2, the J call TRBJ2-7; perhaps TRBD1 as D (5 bases). The CDR3 loop reads CASSLVDTLEQYF. The CDR3 DNA sequence: TGTGCCAGCAGCTTAGTGGACACTCTCGAGCAGTACTTC. The full variable domain, with the rest looked up from reference TRBV7-2 and TRBJ2-7, is GAGVSQSPSNKVTEKGKDVELRCDPISGHTALYWYRQSLGQGLEFLIYFQGNSAPDKSGLPSDRFSAERTGGSVSTLTIQRTQQEDSAVYLCASSLVDTLEQYFGPGTRLTVT.